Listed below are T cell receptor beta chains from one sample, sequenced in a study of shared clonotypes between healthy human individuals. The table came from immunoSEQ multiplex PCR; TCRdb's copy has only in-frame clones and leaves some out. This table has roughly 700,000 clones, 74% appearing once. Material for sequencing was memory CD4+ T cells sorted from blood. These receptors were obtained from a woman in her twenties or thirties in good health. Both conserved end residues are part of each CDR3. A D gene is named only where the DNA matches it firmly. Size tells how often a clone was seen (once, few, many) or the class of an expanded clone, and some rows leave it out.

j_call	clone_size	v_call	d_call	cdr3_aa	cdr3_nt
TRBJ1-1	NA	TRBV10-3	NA	CAISAGSLNTEAFF	TGTGCCATCAGTGCAGGGTCACTGAACACTGAAGCTTTCTTT
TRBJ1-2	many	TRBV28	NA	CASSLSQGNYGYTF	TGTGCCAGCAGTTTAAGTCAGGGCAACTATGGCTACACCTTC
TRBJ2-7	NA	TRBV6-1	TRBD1	CASMRGQGPYEQYF	TGTGCCAGCATGAGGGGACAGGGGCCGTACGAGCAGTACTTC
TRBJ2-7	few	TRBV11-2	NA	CASSPWQFYEQYF	TGTGCCAGCAGCCCCTGGCAGTTCTACGAGCAGTACTTC
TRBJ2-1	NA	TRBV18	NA	CASSPPVSGGKGDNEQFF	TGTGCCAGCTCACCACCGGTCTCCGGGGGGAAGGGGGACAATGAGCAGTTCTTC
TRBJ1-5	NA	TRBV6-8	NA	CASSYKGAYSNQPQHF	TGTGCCAGCAGTTACAAAGGTGCATATAGCAATCAGCCCCAGCATTTT
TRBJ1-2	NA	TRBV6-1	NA	CASSEDGGGYGYTF	TGTGCCAGCAGTGAAGATGGGGGCGGCTATGGCTACACCTTC
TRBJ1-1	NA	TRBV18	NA	CASSPPNRDNTEAFF	TGTGCCAGCTCACCGCCGAACAGGGACAACACTGAAGCTTTCTTT
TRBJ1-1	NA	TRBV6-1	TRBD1	CASRIGTANTEAFF	TGTGCCAGCCGTATCGGGACAGCGAACACTGAAGCTTTCTTT
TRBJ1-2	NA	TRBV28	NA	CASSSPGYGYTF	TGTGCCAGCAGTTCTCCGGGGTATGGCTACACCTTC
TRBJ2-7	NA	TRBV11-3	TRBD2	CASSFTPGLDCEQYF	TGTGCCAGCAGCTTTACGCCGGGACTAGACTGCGAGCAGTACTTC
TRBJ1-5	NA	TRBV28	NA	CASSPHEGDLLNQPQHF	TGTGCCAGCAGTCCCCATGAAGGGGATCTCCTCAATCAGCCCCAGCATTTT
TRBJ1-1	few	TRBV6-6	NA	CATRGANTEAFF	TGTGCTACCAGGGGTGCGAACACTGAAGCTTTCTTT
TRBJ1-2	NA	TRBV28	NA	CASSIRGQDPVALYGYTF	TGTGCCAGCAGTATACGGGGGCAGGACCCAGTTGCGCTCTATGGCTACACCTTC
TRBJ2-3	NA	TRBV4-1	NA	CASSQEADTQYF	TGCGCCAGCAGCCAAGAGGCAGATACGCAGTATTTT
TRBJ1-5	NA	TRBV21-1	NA	CASSKGWVDSYSNQPQHF	TGTGCCAGCAGCAAGGGCTGGGTGGACTCCTATAGCAATCAGCCCCAGCATTTT
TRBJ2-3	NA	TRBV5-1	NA	CASSLSGGTSTDTQYF	TGCGCCAGCAGCTTGAGCGGCGGGACAAGCACAGATACGCAGTATTTT
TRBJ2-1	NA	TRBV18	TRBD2	CASSPGQLAGTFF	TGTGCCAGCTCACCAGGGCAACTAGCGGGGACCTTCTTC
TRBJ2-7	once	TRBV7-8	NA	CASSLSGSYEQYF	TGTGCCAGCAGTCTCAGCGGTTCCTACGAGCAGTACTTC
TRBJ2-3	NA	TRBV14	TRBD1	CASSRRGQGVADTQYF	TGTGCCAGCAGCCGACGGGGACAGGGGGTTGCAGATACGCAGTATTTT
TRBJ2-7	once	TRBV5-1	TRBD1	CASGTGTEGYEQYF	TGCGCCAGCGGAACCGGGACAGAAGGCTACGAGCAGTACTTC
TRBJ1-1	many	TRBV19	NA	CASALLGNTEAFF	TGTGCCAGTGCTCTACTTGGGAACACTGAAGCTTTCTTT